Presented here are 30 T cell receptor beta chains from one specimen sequenced in a study of CD8+ T cells in alopecia areata. The treatment was: oral pan-JAK inhibitor, 5-10 mg twice daily. Sequencing relied on a cDNA template that was reverse transcribed from extracted RNA. Some clones are missing from TCRdb's copy, which holds only in-frame ones; the method was immunoSEQ multiplex PCR. The profile shows about 190,000 clones, roughly three fifths of them singletons. This sample comprised CD4+ T cells sorted from blood, obtained at week 4, from a patient treated with tofacitinib. The receptors shown here come from a human donor with alopecia areata.

V gene TRBV4-1 combines with J gene TRBJ2-4; D uncertain. Trimming removed 1 base at V and 0 bases at J, with 10 bases between. This CDR3 spans 16 amino acids. Germline V gene data show CDR1 as MGHRA and CDR2 as YSYEKL. CDR3 in amino acids: CASSQGPSLAKNIQYF. As DNA, the CDR3 is TGCGCCAGCAGCCAAGGGCCGAGCCTAGCCAAAAACATTCAGTACTTC.

The table lists this clone with a few counts. This sequence joins TRBV29-1 and TRBJ2-1, with 7 positions matching TRBD2. The CDR3 consists of 14 residues. CDR1 SQVTM and CDR2 ANQGSEA come from the germline V gene. V lost 4 bases, J lost 6 bases, and 9 bases stayed unmatched. This CDR3 reads CSVVPWGGVNEQFF. The CDR3 nucleotides read TGCAGCGTTGTCCCATGGGGGGGGGTCAATGAGCAGTTCTTC.

This clone was detected only a few times. The gene calls are TRBV7-2 and TRBJ1-5; no clear D gene. The CDR3 is made up of 15 amino acids. Germline CDR1 and CDR2: SGHTA and FQGNSA. V lost 3 bases, J lost 3 bases, and 12 bases lay in between. This chain's CDR3 is CASSFNPLANQPQHF. In DNA form, the CDR3 reads TGTGCCAGCAGCTTCAACCCTTTAGCCAATCAGCCCCAGCATTTT.

This chain uses TRBV7-9 with TRBJ1-5; D gene unclear. V gave up 5 bases and J gave up 5 bases, with 7 bases separating them. This CDR3 is 12 amino acids long. Germline lookup yields CDR1 SEHNR and CDR2 FQNEAQ (reference sequence). DNA for the CDR3: TGTGCCAGCAGCATGGGCTATCAGCCCCAGCATTTT. Translating gives CASSMGYQPQHF.

This clone was seen a handful of times. The V gene is TRBV30, the J gene TRBJ1-1; 7 bases line up with TRBD1. V dropped 0 bases and J dropped 5; count of bases not matched to a gene: 3. Germline CDR1 and CDR2: GTSNPN and SVGIG (reference sequence). This CDR3 region has 13 residues. The CDR3 protein is CAWSVETGTEAFF. The CDR3 coding sequence is TGTGCCTGGAGTGTCGAGACAGGGACTGAAGCTTTCTTT. Using reference TRBV30 and TRBJ1-1 for the parts outside the CDR3, the full variable domain is SQTIHQWPATLVQPVGSPLSLECTVEGTSNPNLYWYRQAAGRGLQLLFYSVGIGQISSEVPQNLSASRPQDRQFILSSKKLLLSDSGFYLCAWSVETGTEAFFGQGTRLTVV.

The chain is built from TRBV18 and TRBJ1-2; D remains unclear. V was shortened by 3 bases and J by 3 bases, with 8 bases between the two germline ends. In germline, CDR1 is KGHSH, CDR2 LQKENI. This CDR3 has 13 residues. Here the CDR3 DNA reads TGTGCCAGCTCACCGGAAGTTTACTATGGCTACACCTTC. It yields the protein CASSPEVYYGYTF.

This clone turned up a few times. The chain joins TRBV29-1 to TRBJ1-1; 8 nucleotides agree with TRBD1. There are 13 residues in the CDR3. CDR1 and CDR2 from the germline V gene are SQVTM and ANQGSEA. V shed 8 bases, J shed 4 bases, and the junction held 9 bases outside the gene matches. In DNA form, the CDR3 reads TGCAGCATCCATTCAGGGGGCCTCACTGAAGCTTTCTTT. The encoded protein is CSIHSGGLTEAFF.

The V gene is TRBV27, the J gene TRBJ2-2; 10 nucleotides agree with TRBD2. Losses at the gene ends were 6 bases for V and 3 bases for J; bases not matched to a gene: 10. The CDR3 has 17 amino acids. CDR1 and CDR2 (germline): MNHEY, SMNVEV (reference sequence). DNA for the CDR3: TGTGCCAGCAGAGCTAGCGGGGGTGGTGGGGACACCGGGGAGCTGTTTTTT. Translation gives CASRASGGGGDTGELFF.

The CDR3 is CASSQHTGGEQYF. The CDR3 DNA reads as TGCGCCAGCAGCCAACACACAGGGGGCGAGCAGTACTTC. The gene calls are TRBV4-1 and TRBJ2-7; 8 nucleotides agree with TRBD1. This CDR3 has 13 amino acids. Germline lookup yields CDR1 MGHRA and CDR2 YSYEKL. V was clipped by 2 bases and J by 6 bases; unmatched bases: 3.

This clone has just one count. This chain uses TRBV25-1 with TRBJ1-4; 7 bases are shared with TRBD1. The CDR3 runs 16 residues. The germline CDR1 and CDR2 sequences are MGHDK and SYGVNS. After removal of 1 base from V and 7 bases from J, the junction contained 9 bases not matched to a gene. CDR3 region: CASSELGGTEGEKLFF. The DNA of the CDR3 is TGTGCCAGCAGTGAATTGGGAGGGACAGAGGGTGAAAAACTGTTTTTT.

This clone was seen a few times. The chain carries TRBV11-2 and TRBJ2-1; a possible D gene is TRBD2 (5 bases). CDR1 and CDR2 (germline): SGHAT, FQNNGV. Trimming took 3 bases from V and 0 from J, leaving 9 bases between them. The CDR3 contains 15 residues. The CDR3 nucleotides are TGTGCCAGCAGCTTTGGCCTAGCCTCCTACAATGAGCAGTTCTTC. It encodes CASSFGLASYNEQFF.

The CDR3 region has the DNA TGTGCCAGCAGTTTATCCGCCCCCCAGGTCGTTGTTTCTCAGCCCCAGCATTTT. Amino acid sequence: CASSLSAPQVVVSQPQHF. The V gene is TRBV28, the J gene TRBJ1-5; D remains unclear. This CDR3 spans 18 amino acids. Germline values: CDR1 MDHEN, CDR2 SYDVKM. V lost 1 base, J lost 6 bases, and 22 bases lay in between.

This clone appeared a few times. V and J are TRBV11-2 and TRBJ2-3; TRBD2 matches 7 bases. The CDR3 has 16 residues. Germline V gene data show CDR1 as SGHAT and CDR2 as FQNNGV. Trimming removed 2 bases from V and 0 bases from J; junction bases left unmatched: 5. This CDR3 is CASSLLAEISTDTQYF. The DNA for the CDR3 is TGTGCCAGCAGCTTACTAGCGGAGATCAGCACAGATACGCAGTATTTT.

The chain recombines TRBV30 with TRBJ1-1, with D uncertain. Germline CDR1 and CDR2: GTSNPN and SVGIG (reference sequence). With 8 bases removed from V and 4 bases from J, the gap between germline ends came to 14 bases. The length of the CDR3 is 12 residues. CDR3 protein: CARRGLGTEAFF. CDR3 DNA sequence: TGTGCCCGCCGCGGGCTGGGCACTGAAGCTTTCTTT.

The CDR3 coding sequence is TGTGCCAGCAGTTACTCGAGGAATCGGGACGAGCAGTACTTC. Protein: CASSYSRNRDEQYF. The V gene is TRBV6-5, the J gene TRBJ2-7; the D is unclear. CDR3 size: 14 residues. The V and J ends lost 0 bases and 5 bases respectively, with 11 bases between them. CDR1 MNHEY and CDR2 SVGAGI come from the germline V gene.

The chain joins TRBV2 to TRBJ2-7; TRBD2 aligns across 9 bases. Germline CDR1 SNHLY, CDR2 FYNNEI. With 8 bases clipped from V and 5 bases from J, the junction kept 13 bases outside the gene matches. The length of the CDR3 is 15 residues. The CDR3: CASRLGAGGPDEQYF. The CDR3 coding sequence is TGTGCCAGCCGGTTGGGCGCGGGAGGGCCGGACGAGCAGTACTTC.

The V gene is TRBV6-5, the J gene TRBJ2-5, with 8 positions matching TRBD2. J was trimmed by 2 bases and V by 6 bases; bases with no gene match: 5. The CDR3 has 14 amino acids. Germline CDR1 is MNHEY and CDR2 is SVGAGI. The CDR3 nucleotides are TGTGCCAGCAGGGAAGCGGGGGAACAAGAGACCCAGTACTTC. As protein: CASREAGEQETQYF.

J is TRBJ2-7 and V is TRBV29-1; no clear D. CDR3 length equals 12 residues. Germline lookup yields CDR1 SQVTM and CDR2 ANQGSEA. The V and J ends lost 7 bases and 2 bases respectively, with 12 bases between them. The CDR3 sequence is CSAGSATYEQYF. CDR3 nucleotides: TGCAGCGCTGGGTCGGCAACCTACGAGCAGTACTTC.

This clone was detected a few times. The chain combines TRBV10-3 with TRBJ2-3; TRBD2 might be the D (6 bases). The CDR3 has 13 amino acids. Between the trimmed V and J ends, which lost 6 bases and 4 bases, there was a span of 11 bases. CDR1 is ENHRY, CDR2 SYGVKD, per germline. This CDR3 is CAIRGTGADTQYF. The CDR3 DNA reads as TGTGCCATCAGGGGGACGGGGGCAGATACGCAGTATTTT.

With regard to this clone: Other DNA sequences in the same sample also yield this CDR3. The chain couples TRBV19 to TRBJ2-1, with a possible D match to TRBD2 (6 bases). The germline CDR1 and CDR2 sequences are LNHDA and SQIVND (reference sequence). This CDR3 has 13 residues. V was trimmed by 5 bases and J by 1 base, leaving 6 bases between them. In DNA, the CDR3 is TGTGCCAGTAGTCGGGGGTCCTACAATGAGCAGTTCTTC. Translating it yields CASSRGSYNEQFF. Looking up the rest from reference TRBV19 and TRBJ2-1 gives the full variable domain: DGGITQSPKYLFRKEGQNVTLSCEQNLNHDAMYWYRQDPGQGLRLIYYSQIVNDFQKGDIAEGYSVSREKKESFPLTVTSAQKNPTAFYLCASSRGSYNEQFFGPGTRLTVL.

The chain combines TRBV30 with TRBJ1-1; D remains ambiguous. CDR1 and CDR2 (germline): GTSNPN, SVGIG (reference sequence). The CDR3 has 13 amino acids. Between the trimmed V and J ends, which lost 1 base and 3 bases, there was a span of 9 bases. CDR3 region: CAWSEGSDTEAFF. In DNA, the CDR3 is TGTGCCTGGAGTGAGGGCTCGGACACTGAAGCTTTCTTT. Filled out from reference TRBV30 and TRBJ1-1, the complete variable domain reads SQTIHQWPATLVQPVGSPLSLECTVEGTSNPNLYWYRQAAGRGLQLLFYSVGIGQISSEVPQNLSASRPQDRQFILSSKKLLLSDSGFYLCAWSEGSDTEAFFGQGTRLTVV.

The table lists this clone with a few counts. The gene calls are TRBV6-6 and TRBJ2-3; D call uncertain. The CDR3 spans 10 residues. The germline gives CDR1 MNHNY, CDR2 SVGAGI (reference sequence). V was pared by 10 bases and J by 3 bases, with 5 bases between. The CDR3 DNA reads as TGTGCCACCCTGACAGATACGCAGTATTTT. It is translated as CATLTDTQYF.

The CDR3 loop reads CASSPSGASAETQYF. CDR3 DNA: TGTGCCAGCAGCCCCTCAGGCGCCTCCGCAGAGACCCAGTACTTC. V and J are TRBV4-2 and TRBJ2-5; D is unclear. Trimming took 4 bases from V and 4 from J, leaving 16 bases between them. Germline lookup yields CDR1 LGHNA and CDR2 YNFKEQ. The CDR3 sequence is 15 residues long.

The chain couples TRBV10-2 to TRBJ1-2; D is possibly TRBD1 (5 bases). CDR3 length: 11 amino acids. Germline loops: CDR1 WSHSY, CDR2 SAAADI. V dropped 7 bases and J dropped 8 bases, with 11 bases sitting between them. The CDR3 here is CASTRGLGYTF. CDR3 nucleotide sequence: TGCGCCAGCACGAGGGGACTGGGCTACACCTTC.

J is TRBJ1-1 and V is TRBV4-1, with D unresolved. Per the germline V gene, CDR1 is MGHRA and CDR2 is YSYEKL. V lost 3 bases, J lost 1 base, and 9 bases lay in between. The CDR3 sequence is 14 residues long. The CDR3 is CASSQYRANTEAFF. The DNA of the CDR3 is TGCGCCAGCAGCCAGTATCGGGCGAACACTGAAGCTTTCTTT.

The CDR3 spells CASSFDGIEVNEQFF. The CDR3 bases are TGTGCCAGCAGCTTTGACGGGATTGAGGTCAATGAGCAGTTCTTC. This chain uses TRBV5-5 with TRBJ2-1; possibly TRBD2 for D (5 bases). The V end lost 2 bases, the J end lost 6 bases, and 15 bases lay between the germline ends. CDR1 and CDR2 from the germline V gene are SGHKS and YYEKEE (reference sequence). This CDR3 contains 15 residues.

V and J are TRBV29-1 and TRBJ2-3; TRBD2 agrees at 10 bases. V lost 7 bases, J lost 3 bases, and 4 bases stayed unmatched. CDR1 and CDR2 from the germline V gene are SQVTM and ANQGSEA. The CDR3 covers 13 residues. In nucleotides, the CDR3 is TGCAGCGCGGAGCGGGAGGGGACAGATACGCAGTATTTT. This gives the protein CSAEREGTDTQYF.

This clone appeared a few times. The chain recombines TRBV7-3 with TRBJ1-1; possibly TRBD1 for D (5 bases). The germline V and J ends were trimmed by 3 bases and 4 bases, with 12 bases remaining between them. The germline gives CDR1 SGHTA, CDR2 FQGTGA. This CDR3 contains 14 residues. Here the CDR3 reads CASSLGVSGTEAFF. CDR3 coding DNA: TGTGCCAGCAGCTTGGGGGTATCGGGCACTGAAGCTTTCTTT.

V usage is TRBV23-1 and J usage is TRBJ2-1; 8 bases map to TRBD1. TRBV23-1 is designated an ORF whose function remains uncertain. The CDR3 extends over 16 amino acids. Trimming removed 7 bases from V and 2 bases from J; junction bases left unmatched: 10. CDR3 DNA: TGCGCCAGCATTCTTGGACAGGGAGCCGCCTACAATGAGCAGTTCTTC. Protein: CASILGQGAAYNEQFF.

This clone was seen more than once but under ten times. The chain couples TRBV5-6 to TRBJ2-1, with D uncertain. The CDR3 is 13 residues long. Trimming left V 3 bases short and J 7 bases short, with 11 bases between. Germline CDR1 and CDR2: SGHDT and YYEEEE. The CDR3 DNA follows: TGTGCCAGCAGCTCCAGCGCCGGGAATGAGCAGTTCTTC. Amino acid sequence: CASSSSAGNEQFF.